Presented here are 30 T cell receptor beta chains from one specimen sequenced in a study of shared clonotypes between healthy human individuals. The repertoire was sequenced with immunoSEQ multiplex PCR; TCRdb's copy has only in-frame clones and lacks some. This sample has under 2.5 million clones, with around 93% found just once. Sequencing was carried out using naive CD4+ T cells from PBMCs. As to subset: CD45RA+ positively selected. These TCRs come from a man aged 18 to 30 in good health. Some clones in this sample may be carry-over from other donors' samples.

V usage is TRBV7-2 and J usage is TRBJ2-7, with 10 bases fitting TRBD1. This CDR3 region has 16 residues. Germline values: CDR1 SGHTA, CDR2 FQGNSA. The V gene end was trimmed by 4 bases and the J gene end by 4 bases; junction bases not matched to a gene: 10. CDR3 sequence: CASSYRPRQGAYEQYF. DNA of the CDR3: TGTGCCAGCAGCTACCGCCCGAGACAGGGGGCATACGAGCAGTACTTC.

Turning to this clone: The same CDR3 arises from other DNA sequences in this sample as well. J is TRBJ2-5 and V is TRBV5-1; 7 bases map to TRBD1. The germline V gene encodes CDR1 SGHRS and CDR2 YFSETQ. The CDR3 has 14 amino acids. V dropped 3 bases and J dropped 4; count of bases not matched to a gene: 6. Written as DNA, the CDR3 is TGCGCCAGCAGCTCGGGCACAGGGGCAGAGACCCAGTACTTC. This codes for CASSSGTGAETQYF.

The chain employs TRBV2 and TRBJ2-1; D remains unclear. The CDR3 contains 12 residues. V was cut by 5 bases and J by 7 bases, with 9 bases left in between. Germline CDR1 reads SNHLY; CDR2 reads FYNNEI. This CDR3 reads CASSNDLNEQFF. Here the CDR3 DNA reads TGTGCCAGCAGTAATGATCTAAATGAGCAGTTCTTC.

This chain links TRBV5-1 with TRBJ1-3, with D tentatively TRBD1 (5 bases). The V end lost 0 bases, the J end lost 5 bases, and 15 bases lay between the germline ends. CDR1 is SGHRS and CDR2 is YFSETQ in the germline V gene. This CDR3 spans 16 amino acids. CDR3 sequence (DNA): TGCGCCAGCAGCTTGGATTATGGACATACACGAAACACCATATATTTT. Protein: CASSLDYGHTRNTIYF.

This chain links TRBV11-2 with TRBJ1-1, with 10 bases matching TRBD1. With 5 bases clipped from V and 5 bases from J, the junction kept 11 bases outside the gene matches. Germline loops: CDR1 SGHAT, CDR2 FQNNGV. The CDR3 has 16 residues. The CDR3 sequence: CASSPGDRGLRTEAFF. In nucleotides, the CDR3 is TGTGCCAGCAGCCCGGGAGACAGGGGGCTAAGAACTGAAGCTTTCTTT.

The table lists this clone with a count of one. This chain uses TRBV11-2 with TRBJ2-3, with a tentative D call TRBD2 (6 bases). Germline V lookup: CDR1 SGHAT, CDR2 FQNNGV. The germline V and J ends were trimmed by 5 bases and 10 bases, with 10 bases remaining between them. The CDR3 length is 11 residues. CDR3 protein: CASSPGTPQYF. In DNA, the CDR3 is TGTGCCAGCAGCCCCGGGACTCCGCAGTATTTT.

The chain carries TRBV23-1 and TRBJ2-1, with D unresolved. TRBV23-1 is reported as an ORF; its role is uncertain. V gave up 0 bases and J gave up 3 bases, with 12 bases separating them. This CDR3 is 16 amino acids long. CDR3 coding DNA: TGCGCCAGCAGTCAATCGGACCTTGACTTCTACAATGAGCAGTTCTTC. Translated, it gives CASSQSDLDFYNEQFF.

Note on this clone: The germline gene is not matched at one end of the junction; a read error may be the cause. CDR3 in amino acids: CASSPQGTREPQHF. The CDR3 coding sequence is TGTGCCAGCTCTCCACAGGGGACACGGGAGCCCCAGCATTTT. The chain couples TRBV18 to TRBJ1-5; 7 bases align to TRBD1. The CDR3 spans 14 residues. CDR1 is KGHSH, CDR2 LQKENI, per germline.

With respect to this clone: Other DNA sequences in this specimen translate into the identical CDR3. The chain couples TRBV2 to TRBJ2-5, with a weak D call TRBD1 (6 bases). V was clipped by 6 bases and J by 1 base, with 9 bases between them. The CDR3 spans 13 residues. The V gene's germline CDR1 is SNHLY and CDR2 FYNNEI. The CDR3 coding sequence is TGTGCCAGCAGCGGGACATCCCAAGAGACCCAGTACTTC. Translated: CASSGTSQETQYF.

The chain uses TRBV19 and TRBJ1-2; D uncertain. Deletions cut 4 bases from V and 14 bases from J, with 17 bases between. The germline V gene encodes CDR1 LNHDA and CDR2 SQIVND (reference sequence). There are 12 residues in the CDR3. The CDR3 DNA reads as TGTGCCAGTAGTAGGGTCGCCGTCCCTACAACCTTC. Its translation is CASSRVAVPTTF.

This rearrangement joins TRBV2 to TRBJ2-7; D perhaps matches TRBD2 (5 bases). V was cut by 5 bases and J by 0 bases, with 14 bases left in between. Germline V lookup: CDR1 SNHLY, CDR2 FYNNEI. CDR3 length: 15 residues. CDR3 bases: TGTGCCAGCAGTACGGGGTCTGCGGCCTCCTACGAGCAGTACTTC. It specifies CASSTGSAASYEQYF.

The chain links TRBV5-1 to TRBJ2-3; 10 nucleotides agree with TRBD2. The V gene end was trimmed by 2 bases and the J gene end by 3 bases; junction bases not matched to a gene: 9. CDR3 length: 17 amino acids. The germline CDR1 and CDR2 sequences are SGHRS and YFSETQ. The CDR3 DNA follows: TGCGCCAGCAGCTTCGGCCTCCCTAGCGGGAGAACAGATACGCAGTATTTT. Protein product: CASSFGLPSGRTDTQYF. Full variable domain (outside the CDR3, taken from reference TRBV5-1 and TRBJ2-3): KAGVTQTPRYLIKTRGQQVTLSCSPISGHRSVSWYQQTPGQGLQFLFEYFSETQRNKGNFPGRFSGRQFSNSRSEMNVSTLELGDSALYLCASSFGLPSGRTDTQYFGPGTRLTVL.

A remark on this clone: The same CDR3 can be traced to other DNA sequences in this sample. The V and J genes are TRBV27 and TRBJ2-7; the D gene could be TRBD1 or TRBD2 (5 bases each). The germline V gene encodes CDR1 MNHEY and CDR2 SMNVEV (reference sequence). Trimming pared 2 bases from V and 3 bases from J, leaving 8 bases between. This CDR3 is 13 amino acids long. The CDR3 sequence is CASSLRDGYEQYF. The CDR3 DNA reads as TGTGCCAGCAGTTTAAGGGACGGCTACGAGCAGTACTTC.

The rearrangement uses TRBV7-2 and TRBJ2-1, with TRBD2 matching 10 bases. Germline V gives CDR1 SGHTA, CDR2 FQGNSA. The CDR3 runs to 15 residues. Germline trimming cut 3 bases from V and 12 bases from J; bases unmatched to any gene: 11. In nucleotides, the CDR3 is TGTGCCAGCAGCTTTATTGCTAGCGGGAGCCTGTCGCAGTTCTTC. This gives the protein CASSFIASGSLSQFF.

CDR3 region: CSVVGSPSSYNEQFF. DNA of the CDR3: TGCAGCGTTGTGGGTAGCCCAAGCTCCTACAATGAGCAGTTCTTC. This sequence joins TRBV29-1 and TRBJ2-1; D unclear. V dropped 4 bases and J dropped 0 bases, with 13 bases sitting between them. The CDR3 has 15 residues. Germline V gene lookup returns CDR1 SQVTM and CDR2 ANQGSEA.

This chain joins TRBV29-1 and TRBJ2-3; maybe TRBD1 (6 bases). The CDR3 loop spans 13 amino acids. The germline gives CDR1 SQVTM, CDR2 ANQGSEA. Trimming took 7 bases from V and 1 from J, leaving 12 bases between them. The CDR3 nucleotides read TGCAGCGCCTTCCGACAGGGCACAGATACGCAGTATTTT. Protein product: CSAFRQGTDTQYF.

The DNA for the CDR3 is TGTGCCAGCAGCCCCCTCCCCGCAGGGGGCGGCACTGAAGCTTTCTTT. Encoded protein: CASSPLPAGGGTEAFF. The chain carries TRBV7-2 and TRBJ1-1; 8 nucleotides line up with TRBD1. With 5 bases clipped from V and 4 bases from J, the junction kept 12 bases outside the gene matches. Germline V CDR1 and CDR2: SGHTA, FQGNSA. CDR3 length equals 16 residues.

This chain connects TRBV14 to TRBJ2-1, with D perhaps matching TRBD2 (6 bases). CDR3 size: 18 residues. The ends were cut back, 0 bases at V and 8 bases at J, with 23 bases in the middle. Germline CDR1 is SGHDN and CDR2 is FVKESK. CDR3 coding DNA: TGTGCCAGCAGCCAAGATAAGGGGTTAGCGGAGTCCGGGGATGAGCAGTTCTTC. Protein sequence: CASSQDKGLAESGDEQFF.

The rearrangement links TRBV6-1 to TRBJ1-1, with D hard to call. Between the trimmed V and J ends, which lost 4 bases and 4 bases, there was a span of 16 bases. Germline assignment: CDR1 MNHNS and CDR2 SASEGT. This CDR3 contains 15 residues. CDR3 sequence reads: CASSGATAPSTEAFF. The CDR3 DNA is TGTGCCAGCAGTGGCGCCACAGCCCCCAGCACTGAAGCTTTCTTT.

V and J are TRBV19 and TRBJ1-2; no definite D call. Trimming shortened V by 3 bases and J by 3 bases, and 8 bases separated the two germline ends. The CDR3 length is 13 residues. Germline CDR1 LNHDA, CDR2 SQIVND (reference sequence). The CDR3 DNA follows: TGTGCCAGTAGTATCAGTCAGGACTATGGCTACACCTTC. The encoded protein is CASSISQDYGYTF.

Of note for this clone: Additional DNA sequences in this sample encode the identical CDR3. This rearrangement joins TRBV5-1 to TRBJ2-5; D assignment may be TRBD1 or TRBD2 (5 bases each). The CDR3 spans 14 residues. V was pared by 4 bases and J by 0 bases, with 10 bases between. Germline-derived CDR1 and CDR2 are SGHRS and YFSETQ. The DNA for the CDR3 is TGCGCCAGCAGCCTAGGGACCAACCAAGAGACCCAGTACTTC. Translating gives CASSLGTNQETQYF. The entire variable domain, with the rest obtained from reference TRBV5-1 and TRBJ2-5, is as follows: KAGVTQTPRYLIKTRGQQVTLSCSPISGHRSVSWYQQTPGQGLQFLFEYFSETQRNKGNFPGRFSGRQFSNSRSEMNVSTLELGDSALYLCASSLGTNQETQYFGPGTRLLVL.

V usage is TRBV19 and J usage is TRBJ1-1; 8 nucleotides match TRBD1. Germline values: CDR1 LNHDA, CDR2 SQIVND (reference sequence). The CDR3 is 15 amino acids. With 5 bases clipped from V and 11 bases from J, the junction kept 16 bases outside the gene matches. The CDR3 is CASSVLPSGTGRAFF. CDR3 sequence (DNA): TGTGCCAGTAGTGTCCTACCCTCCGGGACAGGTAGGGCTTTCTTT.

As regards this clone: This CDR3 is also generated by other DNA sequences in the sample. The gene calls are TRBV7-2 and TRBJ1-1; D unclear. Germline V gives CDR1 SGHTA, CDR2 FQGNSA. The CDR3 sequence is 15 residues long. With 1 base removed from V and 2 bases from J, the gap between germline ends came to 11 bases. The CDR3 coding sequence is TGTGCCAGCAGCTTAGTGGGAGGGAAAAACACTGAAGCTTTCTTT. Protein product: CASSLVGGKNTEAFF.

The chain combines TRBV2 with TRBJ1-2; weak D call: TRBD1 (5 bases). V dropped 5 bases and J dropped 7 bases, with 20 bases sitting between them. The CDR3 length is 15 residues. Germline-derived CDR1 and CDR2 are SNHLY and FYNNEI. The CDR3 bases are TGTGCCAGCAGTATTCTCCGGGGCCTTACCCCTGGCTACACCTTC. Its translation is CASSILRGLTPGYTF.

This clone was detected once. The V gene is TRBV28, the J gene TRBJ2-3, with 8 bases identical to TRBD1. V gave up 2 bases and J gave up 5 bases; unmatched junction bases: 6. This CDR3 has 15 residues. Germline-derived CDR1 and CDR2 are MDHEN and SYDVKM. The CDR3 is CASSLTQGAGDTQYF. CDR3 in DNA: TGTGCCAGCAGTTTAACCCAGGGGGCGGGAGATACGCAGTATTTT.

The V gene is TRBV18, the J gene TRBJ2-3; 7 nucleotides match TRBD2. J was trimmed by 2 bases and V by 2 bases; bases with no gene match: 10. CDR3 length: 17 residues. The germline V gene has CDR1 KGHSH and CDR2 LQKENI. This CDR3 is CASSPFVSAGDTDTQYF. CDR3 bases: TGTGCCAGCTCACCATTCGTCTCGGCGGGGGACACAGATACGCAGTATTTT.

V usage is TRBV7-3 and J usage is TRBJ2-2; 8 bases match TRBD2. With V trimmed by 2 bases and J by 5 bases, 7 bases remained unmatched. The CDR3 extends over 16 amino acids. Germline V gene sequence: CDR1 SGHTA, CDR2 FQGTGA. The CDR3 is CASSLVAGGTTGELFF. CDR3 sequence (DNA): TGTGCCAGCAGCTTAGTGGCGGGAGGAACTACCGGGGAGCTGTTTTTT.

V gene TRBV9 combines with J gene TRBJ1-1; TRBD1 agrees at 8 bases. Trimming at V came to 3 bases and at J to 2 bases, leaving 12 bases not matched to a gene. CDR1 and CDR2 from the germline V gene are SGDLS and YYNGEE. The CDR3 totals 17 residues. The CDR3 DNA sequence: TGTGCCAGCAGCGGAGCCCGAACCAGGGGGCTTAACACTGAAGCTTTCTTT. Translated, it gives CASSGARTRGLNTEAFF. Combining the CDR3 with reference TRBV9 and TRBJ1-1 gives the whole variable domain DSGVTQTPKHLITATGQRVTLRCSPRSGDLSVYWYQQSLDQGLQFLIQYYNGEERAKGNILERFSAQQFPDLHSELNLSSLELGDSALYFCASSGARTRGLNTEAFFGQGTRLTVV.

The rearrangement links TRBV18 to TRBJ2-7; D not certain. CDR1 is KGHSH, CDR2 LQKENI, per germline. The V end was cut by 3 bases, the J end by 3 bases, with 12 bases between. The CDR3 extends over 14 amino acids. CDR3 sequence reads: CASSPAPLSYEQYF. CDR3 nucleotide sequence: TGTGCCAGCTCACCCGCCCCGCTAAGCTACGAGCAGTACTTC. The full variable domain, with the rest looked up from reference TRBV18 and TRBJ2-7, is NAGVMQNPRHLVRRRGQEARLRCSPMKGHSHVYWYRQLPEEGLKFMVYLQKENIIDESGMPKERFSAEFPKEGPSILRIQQVVRGDSAAYFCASSPAPLSYEQYFGPGTRLTVT.

The chain carries TRBV28 and TRBJ2-3; maybe TRBD2 (6 bases). The CDR3 is made up of 13 amino acids. Germline V CDR1 and CDR2: MDHEN, SYDVKM. V was cut by 6 bases and J by 9 bases, with 16 bases left in between. In nucleotides, the CDR3 is TGTGCCAGCAGCCCTGGCGGGATTGGGACGCAGTATTTT. It encodes CASSPGGIGTQYF.